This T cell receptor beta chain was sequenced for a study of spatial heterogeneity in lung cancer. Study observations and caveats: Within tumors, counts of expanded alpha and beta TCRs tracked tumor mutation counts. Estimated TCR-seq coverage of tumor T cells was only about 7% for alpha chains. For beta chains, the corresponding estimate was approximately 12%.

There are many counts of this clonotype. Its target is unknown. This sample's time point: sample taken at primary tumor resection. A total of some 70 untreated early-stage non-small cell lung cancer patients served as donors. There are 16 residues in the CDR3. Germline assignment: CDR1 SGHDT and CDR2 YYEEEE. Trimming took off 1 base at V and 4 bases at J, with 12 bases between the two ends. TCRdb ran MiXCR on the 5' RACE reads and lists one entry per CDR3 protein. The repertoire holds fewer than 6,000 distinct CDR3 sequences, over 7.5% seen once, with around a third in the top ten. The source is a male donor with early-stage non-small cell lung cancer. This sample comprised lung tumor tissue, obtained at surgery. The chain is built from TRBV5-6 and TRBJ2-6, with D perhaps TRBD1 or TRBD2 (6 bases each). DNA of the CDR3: TGTGCCAGCAGCTTGTCGGGGGCGCCAGGGGCCAACGTCCTGACTTTC. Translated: CASSLSGAPGANVLTF.